The text below deals with one T cell receptor beta chain. This sample was included in a study of T-cell reconstitution after alpha-beta-depleted transplantation in children. Preparing the TCRbeta library involved the use of unique molecular identifiers. TCRdb reprocessed the PCR reads via MiXCR and lists one record per CDR3 protein. The data show some 300,000 distinct CDR3 sequences, with 10% seen just once and 2% to 3% held by the top ten. V lost 2 bases, J lost 6 bases, and 7 bases stayed unmatched. Germline values: CDR1 ENHRY, CDR2 SYGVKD. This CDR3 region has 17 residues. The rearrangement joins TRBV10-3 to TRBJ2-3; the match to TRBD2 covers 14 bases. The sample consisted of PBMCs from the stem cell graft donor, taken from the stem cell graft. The TCR comes from a human donor who donated a stem cell graft to a child with acute lymphoblastic leukemia. CDR3 coding DNA: TGTGCCATCAGTGAGCCGGGACTAGCGGGAGCTGTTGATACGCAGTATTTT. Translated: CAISEPGLAGAVDTQYF.